The T cell receptor (beta chain) under discussion was sequenced for a study of type 1 regulatory T cells. Study in general: An in vitro protocol generated T-allo10, a Tr1-enriched, alloantigen-specific CD4 T cell product.

Comment on this clonotype: Its antigen is not identified.

The length of the CDR3 is 11 residues. Deletions cut 1 base from V and 6 bases from J, with 7 bases between. CDR1 DFQATT and CDR2 SNEGSKA come from the germline V gene (reference sequence). TCRdb redid the calling of the reads with MiXCR, one entry per CDR3 protein. The table shows about 62,000 distinct CDR3 sequences, with 62% occurring only once. Overall study results and limits: Compared with non-type 1 regulatory T cells, type 1 regulatory T cells showed a more restricted TCR repertoire.

The chain combines TRBV20-1 with TRBJ2-7; no firm D call. The receptor comes from a human donor in good health. Sequencing input: cultured non-Tr1 T cells, either the whole culture or a sorted T cell fraction (not recorded which). The CDR3 DNA reads TGCAGTGCTAGAGTGGGTGCCGAGCAGTACTTC. Protein product: CSARVGAEQYF.